These 22 T cell receptor beta chains share one sample of origin, sequenced in a study of cytomegalovirus exposure and HLA in healthy donors. PCR used 60 Vbeta primers and 13 Jbeta primers. Data came from immunoSEQ multiplex PCR; TCRdb stores just in-frame clones and leaves some out. The sample lists 120,000 to 150,000 clones, roughly 65% occurring once. Sequencing input: PBMCs. These TCRs come from a man aged 55 to 70 in good health and CMV-seronegative.

There are a few counts of this clone. This chain uses TRBV29-1 with TRBJ1-1; 9 bases are a match to TRBD1. Germline-derived CDR1 and CDR2 are SQVTM and ANQGSEA. Germline trimming cut 5 bases from V and 1 base from J; bases unmatched to any gene: 2. This CDR3 has 13 amino acids. The CDR3 nucleotides read TGCAGCGTTACAGGGGGCCGGAACACTGAAGCTTTCTTT. Protein product: CSVTGGRNTEAFF.

The V call is TRBV28, the J call TRBJ2-2; TRBD1 is a possible D gene (6 bases). This CDR3 is 15 amino acids long. Germline assignment: CDR1 MDHEN and CDR2 SYDVKM. The ends were cut back, 7 bases at V and 8 bases at J, with 20 bases in the middle. CDR3 amino acids: CASKLPTGYRGELFF. Written as DNA, the CDR3 is TGTGCCAGCAAGCTACCGACAGGATACCGGGGGGAGCTGTTTTTT.

This clone was seen more than once but under ten times. This sample includes further DNA sequences coding for the same CDR3. This sequence joins TRBV7-3 and TRBJ1-6, with TRBD1 matching over 9 bases. Germline trimming cut 3 bases from V and 9 bases from J; bases unmatched to any gene: 0. Germline CDR1 SGHTA, CDR2 FQGTGA. The CDR3 runs to 13 residues. The CDR3 protein is CASSLTGGSPLHF. The CDR3 DNA reads TGTGCCAGCAGCTTGACAGGGGGTTCACCCCTCCACTTT.

The CDR3: CASQQVPAGANVLTF. For the CDR3, the DNA is TGTGCCAGCCAGCAGGTCCCAGCTGGGGCCAACGTCCTGACTTTC. This chain joins TRBV19 and TRBJ2-6; D is ambiguous. CDR1 LNHDA and CDR2 SQIVND come from the germline V gene (reference sequence). CDR3 length equals 15 residues. Trimming took off 9 bases at V and 2 bases at J, with 14 bases between the two ends.

This clone occurred a few times. The chain combines TRBV11-3 with TRBJ1-3; TRBD1 matches at 8 bases. This CDR3 has 15 residues. Per germline, CDR1 SGHNT and CDR2 YENEEA. J gave up 6 bases and V 5 bases, and 9 bases lay outside the gene matches. The CDR3 is CASSGRGRGENTIYF. The CDR3 region has the DNA TGTGCCAGCAGCGGCAGGGGGCGCGGAGAAAACACCATATATTTT.

This chain links TRBV7-2 with TRBJ1-5; TRBD1 is a possible D gene (6 bases). V shed 2 bases and J shed 6 bases, with 14 bases lying between them. Per the germline V gene, CDR1 is SGHTA and CDR2 is FQGNSA. This CDR3 has 15 amino acids. The CDR3 DNA is TGTGCCAGCAGCTTACAGTCAGGGGCGGGTCAGCCCCAGCATTTT. Translated, it gives CASSLQSGAGQPQHF.

CDR3 in amino acids: CASSAPSGGTDTQYF. CDR3 coding DNA: TGTGCCAGCAGTGCCCCTAGCGGGGGCACAGATACGCAGTATTTT. The chain couples TRBV25-1 to TRBJ2-3, with TRBD2 matching over 9 bases. J gave up 1 base and V 4 bases, and 3 bases lay outside the gene matches. This CDR3 spans 15 amino acids. From germline, CDR1 is MGHDK and CDR2 SYGVNS.

The chain has TRBV9 and TRBJ1-1, with 10 bases identical to TRBD1. V trimming: 4 bases; J trimming: 3 bases; junction bases outside the gene matches: 3. There are 14 residues in the CDR3. Germline V gene lookup returns CDR1 SGDLS and CDR2 YYNGEE. CDR3 residues: CASSKTGGYTEAFF. CDR3 coding DNA: TGTGCCAGCAGCAAGACAGGGGGCTACACTGAAGCTTTCTTT. Looking up the rest from reference TRBV9 and TRBJ1-1 gives the full variable domain: DSGVTQTPKHLITATGQRVTLRCSPRSGDLSVYWYQQSLDQGLQFLIQYYNGEERAKGNILERFSAQQFPDLHSELNLSSLELGDSALYFCASSKTGGYTEAFFGQGTRLTVV.

The chain joins TRBV29-1 to TRBJ2-5; 10 bases fit TRBD1. V lost 6 bases, J lost 4 bases, and 5 bases stayed unmatched. The CDR3 consists of 13 residues. The germline CDR1 and CDR2 sequences are SQVTM and ANQGSEA. The CDR3: CSVGTGAGETQYF. The CDR3 nucleotides are TGCAGCGTCGGGACAGGGGCGGGAGAGACCCAGTACTTC.

J is TRBJ1-1 and V is TRBV5-1, with 7 bases fitting TRBD1. Germline V gene lookup returns CDR1 SGHRS and CDR2 YFSETQ. With V trimmed by 0 bases and J by 1 base, 6 bases remained unmatched. The CDR3 runs 16 residues. The CDR3 sequence is CASSLGVGQENTEAFF. Written as DNA, the CDR3 is TGCGCCAGCAGCTTGGGAGTCGGACAGGAGAACACTGAAGCTTTCTTT.

V is TRBV4-2 and J is TRBJ2-2; no definite D call. The germline V gene encodes CDR1 LGHNA and CDR2 YNFKEQ. Trimming removed 0 bases at V and 5 bases at J, with 7 bases between. This CDR3 is 14 amino acids long. CDR3 region: CASSQDPGTGELFF. CDR3 nucleotides: TGTGCCAGCAGCCAAGACCCGGGTACCGGGGAGCTGTTTTTT.

The chain has TRBV5-6 and TRBJ1-5; maybe TRBD1 (6 bases). Germline V CDR1 and CDR2: SGHDT, YYEEEE. V dropped 8 bases and J dropped 7 bases, with 16 bases sitting between them. The CDR3 loop spans 13 amino acids. The CDR3 nucleotides read TGTGCCAGGAGCCGGGGGGGCGGGCAGCCCCAGCATTTT. This gives the protein CARSRGGGQPQHF.

V and J are TRBV27 and TRBJ2-7; 8 nucleotides line up with TRBD2. The CDR3 loop spans 15 amino acids. J gave up 0 bases and V 10 bases, and 11 bases lay outside the gene matches. Germline CDR1 and CDR2: MNHEY and SMNVEV (reference sequence). As DNA, the CDR3 is TGTGCCACCCGAACCGGGACTAGTGGCTCCTACGAGCAGTACTTC. Residues: CATRTGTSGSYEQYF.

V is TRBV5-1 and J is TRBJ2-3, with D hard to call. CDR3 length equals 14 residues. Germline V gene lookup returns CDR1 SGHRS and CDR2 YFSETQ. V shed 0 bases and J shed 0 bases, with 5 bases lying between them. CDR3 sequence reads: CASSLVGSTDTQYF. The DNA of the CDR3 is TGCGCCAGCAGCTTGGTCGGGAGCACAGATACGCAGTATTTT. The variable domain in full, with the rest retrieved from reference TRBV5-1 and TRBJ2-3, is KAGVTQTPRYLIKTRGQQVTLSCSPISGHRSVSWYQQTPGQGLQFLFEYFSETQRNKGNFPGRFSGRQFSNSRSEMNVSTLELGDSALYLCASSLVGSTDTQYFGPGTRLTVL.

The chain employs TRBV5-6 and TRBJ2-1, with 8 bases aligning to TRBD2. V lost 0 bases to trimming and J lost 8 bases; unmatched junction nucleotides: 7. This CDR3 has 15 amino acids. Looked up from germline, CDR1 is SGHDT and CDR2 is YYEEEE. CDR3 nucleotides: TGTGCCAGCAGCTTGGGCAGCGGGAGTGTAGATGAGCAGTTCTTC. Its protein product is CASSLGSGSVDEQFF.

The chain has TRBV9 and TRBJ2-5, with D tentatively TRBD1 (6 bases). The CDR3 extends over 14 amino acids. Trimming removed 0 bases from V and 0 bases from J, with 6 bases in between. CDR1 is SGDLS and CDR2 is YYNGEE in the germline V gene. The CDR3 loop is CASSVGDNQETQYF. Written as DNA, the CDR3 is TGTGCCAGCAGCGTAGGGGACAACCAAGAGACCCAGTACTTC.

This chain uses TRBV19 with TRBJ2-2, with D unclear. The V and J ends lost 3 bases and 4 bases respectively, with 9 bases between them. The CDR3 contains 14 residues. CDR1 and CDR2 from the germline V gene are LNHDA and SQIVND (reference sequence). The DNA of the CDR3 is TGTGCCAGTAGTATGATGTCGGGCACCGGGGAGCTGTTTTTT. Amino acid sequence: CASSMMSGTGELFF. Full variable domain (remainder filled in from reference TRBV19 and TRBJ2-2): DGGITQSPKYLFRKEGQNVTLSCEQNLNHDAMYWYRQDPGQGLRLIYYSQIVNDFQKGDIAEGYSVSREKKESFPLTVTSAQKNPTAFYLCASSMMSGTGELFFGEGSRLTVL.

The rearrangement uses TRBV7-9 and TRBJ1-6, with TRBD1 matching over 7 bases. Losses at the gene ends were 3 bases for V and 8 bases for J; bases not matched to a gene: 4. From germline, CDR1 is SEHNR and CDR2 FQNEAQ (reference sequence). This CDR3 has 14 amino acids. The CDR3 DNA reads as TGTGCCAGCAGCTTCGGACAGGTCGATTCACCCCTCCACTTT. Residues: CASSFGQVDSPLHF.

This clone was found once. The chain recombines TRBV10-3 with TRBJ1-5; TRBD1 matches 9 bases. The CDR3 runs to 14 residues. Germline V gene lookup returns CDR1 ENHRY and CDR2 SYGVKD. Trimming took 7 bases from V and 6 from J; bases not matched to a gene: 7. The CDR3 loop is CAIIMDRGSQPQHF. CDR3 DNA sequence: TGTGCCATCATAATGGACAGGGGTAGTCAGCCCCAGCATTTT.

This clone occurred once. The J gene is TRBJ1-1, the V gene TRBV27, with D possibly TRBD1 on 5 matching bases. The CDR3 has 20 residues. Germline V gene lookup returns CDR1 MNHEY and CDR2 SMNVEV (reference sequence). The V end lost 5 bases, the J end lost 0 bases, and 28 bases lay between the germline ends. The CDR3 coding sequence is TGTGCCAGCAGTCACCGGGGGGGACCCAAAACGGGGTTTATGAACACTGAAGCTTTCTTT. Protein sequence: CASSHRGGPKTGFMNTEAFF.

V gene TRBV27 combines with J gene TRBJ2-5; D is possibly TRBD2 (6 bases). The CDR3 consists of 13 residues. Trimming cost V 7 bases and J 4 bases, with 13 bases left between them. Germline lookup yields CDR1 MNHEY and CDR2 SMNVEV (reference sequence). CDR3: CASKLAVRETQYF. The CDR3 bases are TGTGCCAGCAAACTAGCCGTTAGAGAGACCCAGTACTTC.

This sequence joins TRBV4-1 and TRBJ1-5; D is possibly TRBD1 (5 bases). Germline CDR1 is MGHRA and CDR2 is YSYEKL. CDR3 length: 18 amino acids. V lost 0 bases and J lost 1, with 16 bases in between. The CDR3 nucleotides read TGCGCCAGCAGCCAAGATCTTGTTTTCAGGGCGAGCAATCAGCCCCAGCATTTT. Translation: CASSQDLVFRASNQPQHF.